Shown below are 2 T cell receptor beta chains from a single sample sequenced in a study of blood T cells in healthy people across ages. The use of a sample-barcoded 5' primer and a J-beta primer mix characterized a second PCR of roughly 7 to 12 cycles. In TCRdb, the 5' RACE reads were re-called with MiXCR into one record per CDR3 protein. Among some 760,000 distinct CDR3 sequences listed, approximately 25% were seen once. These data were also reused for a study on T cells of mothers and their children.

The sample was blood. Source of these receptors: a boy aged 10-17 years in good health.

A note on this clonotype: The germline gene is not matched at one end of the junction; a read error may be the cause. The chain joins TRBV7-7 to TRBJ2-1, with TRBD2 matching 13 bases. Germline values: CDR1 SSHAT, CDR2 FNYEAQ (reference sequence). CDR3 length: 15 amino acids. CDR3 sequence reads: CASSSGLAGRYEQFF. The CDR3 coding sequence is TGTGCTAGCAGCTCGGGACTAGCGGGACGATATGAGCAGTTCTTC.

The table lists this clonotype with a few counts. CDR3 residues: CASSPEWTLSYEQYF. DNA for the CDR3: TGTGCCAGCAGCCCCGAATGGACGCTCTCCTACGAGCAGTACTTC. V is TRBV9 and J is TRBJ2-7; the D is unclear. Germline values: CDR1 SGDLS, CDR2 YYNGEE. This CDR3 spans 15 amino acids. V was pared by 4 bases and J by 0 bases, with 14 bases between.